This T cell receptor (beta chain) was sequenced during a study of shared T cell receptors in the human thymus. V shed 1 base and J 4 bases; nucleotides not matched to a gene: 15. The CDR3 loop spans 19 amino acids. Germline V gives CDR1 MNHEY, CDR2 SMNVEV (reference sequence). Sequencing used immunoSEQ multiplex PCR; TCRdb keeps in-frame clones, though not all of them. The sample holds hundreds of thousands of clones; roughly 74% are singletons and the top ten take more than 0.01%. These records were also assigned to another study, of human thymus T cells.

The rearrangement uses TRBV27 and TRBJ2-3; 9 nucleotides align to TRBD1. The sequence came from a boy in the first two years of life with a congenital heart defect. Input material: thymocytes. In DNA, the CDR3 is TGTGCCAGCAGTTTATTGGCCGGAACAGGGGGCCAGGGACCAGATACGCAGTATTTT. Translating it yields CASSLLAGTGGQGPDTQYF.